One T cell receptor beta chain is described in this entry. Produced via immunoSEQ multiplex PCR; TCRdb's table is partial and in-frame only. Here the sample spans about 170,000 clones, around nine tenths being singletons. The CDR3 is 15 residues long. The V gene's germline CDR1 is SGHTA and CDR2 FQGTGA. J was trimmed by 2 bases and V by 5 bases; bases with no gene match: 6. The record originates from a study of blood T cell repertoires in COVID-19. The sequence came from a young man with active or convalescent COVID-19. The chain combines TRBV7-3 with TRBJ2-3; 8 bases fit TRBD2. The sample was peripheral blood. The CDR3 region has the DNA TGTGCCAGCAGCCGAGGACTAGCCTACACAGATACGCAGTATTTT. Residues: CASSRGLAYTDTQYF.